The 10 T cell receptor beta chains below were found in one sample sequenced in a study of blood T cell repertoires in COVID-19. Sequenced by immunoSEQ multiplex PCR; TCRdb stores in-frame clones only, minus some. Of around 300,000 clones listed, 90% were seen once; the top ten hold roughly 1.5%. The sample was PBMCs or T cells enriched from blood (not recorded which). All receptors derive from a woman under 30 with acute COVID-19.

CDR3 sequence reads: CAWSRQATLNTEAFF. Written as DNA, the CDR3 is TGTGCCTGGAGTAGACAGGCGACCCTGAACACTGAAGCTTTCTTT. This rearrangement joins TRBV30 to TRBJ1-1, with D possibly being TRBD1 (6 bases). The V gene lost 2 bases and the J gene lost 0 bases, with 13 bases spanning the gap. Germline values: CDR1 GTSNPN, CDR2 SVGIG (reference sequence). This CDR3 contains 15 residues.

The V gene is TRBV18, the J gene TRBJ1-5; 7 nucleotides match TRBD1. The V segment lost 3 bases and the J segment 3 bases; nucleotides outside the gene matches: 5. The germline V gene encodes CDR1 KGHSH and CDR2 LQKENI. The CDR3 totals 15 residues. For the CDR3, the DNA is TGTGCCAGCTCACCGACAGGGCTCATCAATCAGCCCCAGCATTTT. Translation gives CASSPTGLINQPQHF. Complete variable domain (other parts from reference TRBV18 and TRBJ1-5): NAGVMQNPRHLVRRRGQEARLRCSPMKGHSHVYWYRQLPEEGLKFMVYLQKENIIDESGMPKERFSAEFPKEGPSILRIQQVVRGDSAAYFCASSPTGLINQPQHFGDGTRLSIL.

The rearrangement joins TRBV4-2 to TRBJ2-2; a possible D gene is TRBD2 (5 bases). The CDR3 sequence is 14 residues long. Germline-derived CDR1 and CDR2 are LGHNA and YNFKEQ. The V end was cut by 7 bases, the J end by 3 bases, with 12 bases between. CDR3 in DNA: TGTGCCAGCACCCGTGGACTGGACACCGGGGAGCTGTTTTTT. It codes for CASTRGLDTGELFF.

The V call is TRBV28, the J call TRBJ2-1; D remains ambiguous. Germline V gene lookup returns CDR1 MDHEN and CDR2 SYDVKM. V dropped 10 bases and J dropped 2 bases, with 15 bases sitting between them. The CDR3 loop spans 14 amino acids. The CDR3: CATLDTLPYNEQFF. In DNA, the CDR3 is TGTGCCACCCTCGACACCCTGCCCTACAATGAGCAGTTCTTC.

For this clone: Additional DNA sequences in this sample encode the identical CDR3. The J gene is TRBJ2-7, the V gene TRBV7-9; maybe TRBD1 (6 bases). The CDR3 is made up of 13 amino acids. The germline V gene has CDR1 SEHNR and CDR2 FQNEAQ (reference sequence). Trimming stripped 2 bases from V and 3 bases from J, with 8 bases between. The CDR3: CASSLSGVYEQYF. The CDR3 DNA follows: TGTGCCAGCAGCTTATCAGGGGTCTACGAGCAGTACTTC. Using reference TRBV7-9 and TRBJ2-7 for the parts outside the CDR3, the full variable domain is DTGVSQNPRHKITKRGQNVTFRCDPISEHNRLYWYRQTLGQGPEFLTYFQNEAQLEKSRLLSDRFSAERPKGSFSTLEIQRTEQGDSAMYLCASSLSGVYEQYFGPGTRLTVT.

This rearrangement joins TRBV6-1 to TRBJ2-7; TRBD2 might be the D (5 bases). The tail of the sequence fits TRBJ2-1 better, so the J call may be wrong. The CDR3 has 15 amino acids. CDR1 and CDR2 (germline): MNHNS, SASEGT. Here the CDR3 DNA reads TGTGCCAGCAGTGATCTAGCCCCAAGGTCCAATGAGCAGTTCTTC. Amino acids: CASSDLAPRSNEQFF.

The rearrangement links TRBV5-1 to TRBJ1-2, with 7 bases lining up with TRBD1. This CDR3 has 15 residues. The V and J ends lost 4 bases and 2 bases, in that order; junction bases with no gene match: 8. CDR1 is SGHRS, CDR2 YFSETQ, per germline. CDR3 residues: CASSPGTALNYGYTF. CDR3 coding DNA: TGCGCCAGCAGCCCGGGGACAGCCCTCAACTATGGCTACACCTTC. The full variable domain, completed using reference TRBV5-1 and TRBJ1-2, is KAGVTQTPRYLIKTRGQQVTLSCSPISGHRSVSWYQQTPGQGLQFLFEYFSETQRNKGNFPGRFSGRQFSNSRSEMNVSTLELGDSALYLCASSPGTALNYGYTFGSGTRLTVV.

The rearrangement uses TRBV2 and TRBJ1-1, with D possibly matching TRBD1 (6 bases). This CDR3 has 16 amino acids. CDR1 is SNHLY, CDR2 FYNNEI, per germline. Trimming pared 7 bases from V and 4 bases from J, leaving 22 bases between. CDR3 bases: TGTGCCAGCAACCTAGATAGGGGGAGACGAAGCACTGAAGCTTTCTTT. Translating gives CASNLDRGRRSTEAFF. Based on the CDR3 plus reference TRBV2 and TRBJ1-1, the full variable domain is EPEVTQTPSHQVTQMGQEVILRCVPISNHLYFYWYRQILGQKVEFLVSFYNNEISEKSEIFDDQFSVERPDGSNFTLKIRSTKLEDSAMYFCASNLDRGRRSTEAFFGQGTRLTVV.

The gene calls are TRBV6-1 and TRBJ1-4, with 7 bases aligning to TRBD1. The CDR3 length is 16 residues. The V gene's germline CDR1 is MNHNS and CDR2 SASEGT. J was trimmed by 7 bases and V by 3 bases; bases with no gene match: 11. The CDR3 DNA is TGTGCCAGCAGTGACGACTTCGCAGGGGGAAGTGAAAAACTGTTTTTT. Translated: CASSDDFAGGSEKLFF.

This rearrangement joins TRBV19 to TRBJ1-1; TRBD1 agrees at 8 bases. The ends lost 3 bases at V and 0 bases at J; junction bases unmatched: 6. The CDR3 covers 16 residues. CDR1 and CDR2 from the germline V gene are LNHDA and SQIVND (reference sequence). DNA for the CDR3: TGTGCCAGTAGTATGGTCAGGGGGCCAATGAACACTGAAGCTTTCTTT. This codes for CASSMVRGPMNTEAFF.